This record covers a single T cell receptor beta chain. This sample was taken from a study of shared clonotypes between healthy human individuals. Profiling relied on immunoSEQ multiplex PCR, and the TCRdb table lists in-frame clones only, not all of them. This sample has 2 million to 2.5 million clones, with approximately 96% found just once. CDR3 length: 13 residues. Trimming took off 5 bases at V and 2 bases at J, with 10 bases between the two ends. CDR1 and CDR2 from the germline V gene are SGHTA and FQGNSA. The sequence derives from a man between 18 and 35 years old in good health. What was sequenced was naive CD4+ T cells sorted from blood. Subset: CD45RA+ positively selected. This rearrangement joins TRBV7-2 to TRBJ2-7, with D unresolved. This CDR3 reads CASSIGSPYEQYF. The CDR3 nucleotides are TGTGCCAGCAGCATCGGCTCGCCCTACGAGCAGTACTTC. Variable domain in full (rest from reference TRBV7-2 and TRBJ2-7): GAGVSQSPSNKVTEKGKDVELRCDPISGHTALYWYRQSLGQGLEFLIYFQGNSAPDKSGLPSDRFSAERTGGSVSTLTIQRTQQEDSAVYLCASSIGSPYEQYFGPGTRLTVT.